These 14 T cell receptor beta chains were sequenced from one sample in a study of blood T cells in healthy people across ages. Then a second PCR, running roughly 7 to 11 cycles, was carried out with a sample-barcoded 5' primer and a J-beta primer mix. Using its own MiXCR run on the 5' RACE reads, TCRdb lists one record per CDR3 protein. The profile shows hundreds of thousands of distinct CDR3 sequences, roughly 49% of them singletons. Sequenced input: blood. These receptors were collected from a woman in her sixties or seventies in good health.

This clonotype was picked up a small number of times. This may arise from a read error, as a much more abundant clone is one base away. V is TRBV12-3 or TRBV12-4 and J is TRBJ2-3, with a weak D call TRBD2 (6 bases). Trimming removed 5 bases from V and 2 bases from J, with 8 bases in between. The CDR3 loop spans 13 amino acids. The CDR3 is CASSGGFTDTQYF. The DNA for the CDR3 is TGTGCCAGCAGTGGGGGGTTCACAGATACGCAGTATTTT.

This clonotype was detected only a few times. This chain uses TRBV20-1 with TRBJ2-7; TRBD2 might be the D (6 bases). V gave up 6 bases and J gave up 3 bases, with 9 bases separating them. The length of the CDR3 is 11 residues. The germline CDR1 and CDR2 sequences are DFQATT and SNEGSKA (reference sequence). The CDR3 is CSAEGVYEQYF. The CDR3 DNA is TGCAGTGCGGAGGGAGTCTACGAGCAGTACTTC.

The rearrangement links TRBV9 to TRBJ2-5; 12 bases match TRBD1. The DNA matches TRBJ2-7 better at its end, which makes the J call doubtful. The CDR3 has 16 residues. Germline V CDR1 and CDR2: SGDLS, YYNGEE. The CDR3 coding sequence is TGTGCCAGCAGCGTAAACCCGGGACAGGGGGCTTACGAGCAGTACTTC. It encodes CASSVNPGQGAYEQYF.

A few counts support this clonotype. The chain employs TRBV29-1 and TRBJ1-1; possibly TRBD1 for D (6 bases). The CDR3 covers 12 residues. The germline CDR1 and CDR2 sequences are SQVTM and ANQGSEA. V was clipped by 4 bases and J by 2 bases, with 8 bases between them. CDR3 coding DNA: TGCAGCGTTGGCAGGGGCAACACTGAAGCTTTCTTT. As protein: CSVGRGNTEAFF.

The rearrangement uses TRBV4-2 and TRBJ1-2, with D unresolved. From germline, CDR1 is LGHNA and CDR2 YNFKEQ. Trimming removed 4 bases at V and 11 bases at J, with 26 bases between. The length of the CDR3 is 16 residues. The CDR3 here is CASSLPLRRQSIGYTF. The CDR3 bases are TGTGCCAGCAGCCTCCCCCTACGGCGGCAGTCTATTGGATACACCTTC.

The chain has TRBV30 and TRBJ2-5; no clear D gene. The J call may be incorrect, as the DNA end agrees better with TRBJ2-7. The germline V gene encodes CDR1 GTSNPN and CDR2 SVGIG (reference sequence). This CDR3 is built from 14 residues. CDR3 region: CAWSVAGFAYEQYF. The CDR3 region has the DNA TGTGCCTGGAGTGTGGCAGGTTTTGCCTACGAGCAGTACTTC.

The gene calls are TRBV20-1 and TRBJ2-1; TRBD2 aligns across 10 bases. Germline V gene sequence: CDR1 DFQATT, CDR2 SNEGSKA (reference sequence). This CDR3 spans 14 amino acids. Losses at the gene ends were 6 bases for V and 5 bases for J; bases not matched to a gene: 7. CDR3 coding DNA: TGCAGTGCCTATGGACTAGCGGCCAACAATGAGCAGTTCTTC. It specifies CSAYGLAANNEQFF.

The rearrangement joins TRBV4-3 to TRBJ2-1; 12 bases match TRBD1. CDR1 and CDR2 (germline): LGHNA, YSLEER. There are 15 residues in the CDR3. Losses at the gene ends were 4 bases for V and 9 bases for J; bases not matched to a gene: 7. The CDR3 DNA sequence: TGCGCCAGCAGCCCACTGGGACAGGGGGCTAGTGAGCAGTTCTTC. Translating gives CASSPLGQGASEQFF.

The chain has TRBV28 and TRBJ2-7; TRBD1 matches at 10 bases. Per the germline V gene, CDR1 is MDHEN and CDR2 is SYDVKM. V lost 6 bases to trimming and J lost 2 bases; unmatched junction nucleotides: 10. The CDR3 has 16 amino acids. CDR3 amino acids: CASSSTGGASPYEQYF. Here the CDR3 DNA reads TGTGCCAGCAGCTCGACAGGGGGCGCGAGCCCCTACGAGCAGTACTTC.

This clonotype was seen only a few times. The chain carries TRBV6-2 or TRBV6-3 and TRBJ2-7; D is perhaps TRBD1 (6 bases). V was trimmed by 2 bases and J by 5 bases, leaving 13 bases between them. Germline values: CDR1 MNHEY, CDR2 SVGEGT. This CDR3 contains 14 residues. In DNA, the CDR3 is TGTGCCAGCAGTTACGAGGGGGAGTTCGACGAGCAGTACTTC. Amino acid sequence: CASSYEGEFDEQYF.

This clonotype was recorded at least ten times. This chain connects TRBV25-1 to TRBJ2-5, with D unresolved. The CDR3 spans 12 residues. Germline CDR1 and CDR2: MGHDK and SYGVNS. The V gene lost 6 bases and the J gene lost 0 bases, with 5 bases spanning the gap. The chain's CDR3 is CASRGHQETQYF. CDR3 DNA sequence: TGTGCCAGCAGAGGACACCAAGAGACCCAGTACTTC.

The chain couples TRBV12-3 or TRBV12-4 to TRBJ1-3; no clear D. The ends were cut back, 4 bases at V and 0 bases at J, with 16 bases in the middle. This CDR3 spans 17 amino acids. The CDR3 DNA sequence: TGTGCCAGCAGTTCCAGTACGATGGAGGACTCTGGAAACACCATATATTTT. Encoded protein: CASSSSTMEDSGNTIYF.

The chain carries TRBV14 and TRBJ2-7; D is ambiguous. V was cut by 1 base and J by 2 bases, with 6 bases left in between. The V gene's germline CDR1 is SGHDN and CDR2 FVKESK. This CDR3 has 13 residues. The CDR3, as DNA: TGTGCCAGCAGCCAAGGTCTCCCCTACGAGCAGTACTTC. It codes for CASSQGLPYEQYF.

This clonotype showed up just a few times. The V and J genes are TRBV2 and TRBJ2-3, with D perhaps TRBD1 (6 bases). Trimming cost V 7 bases and J 6 bases, with 11 bases left between them. Germline CDR1 SNHLY, CDR2 FYNNEI. This CDR3 spans 12 amino acids. CDR3 amino acids: CASTPGADTQYF. In DNA form, the CDR3 reads TGTGCCAGCACCCCAGGGGCGGATACGCAGTATTTT.